This T cell receptor (beta chain) originates from a study of cytomegalovirus exposure and HLA in healthy donors. Study-wide results and caveats: The study designated 150 or so TCR beta chains cytomegalovirus-associated. CMV antigen specificity was confirmed in vitro for a few CMV-associated chains.

The data were produced by immunoSEQ multiplex PCR, yet TCRdb's version contains in-frame clones alone and is incomplete. The table lists tens of thousands of clones, about 91% of them singletons. A word on this clone: Its antigen is undetermined.

The germline CDR1 and CDR2 sequences are LGHNA and YNFKEQ. This CDR3 has 13 amino acids. V lost 6 bases and J lost 6, with 12 bases in between. Sample: PBMCs. The chain recombines TRBV4-2 with TRBJ2-1; weak D call: TRBD2 (5 bases). The TCR sequence derives from a man aged 18 to 35 in good health and CMV-seronegative. The CDR3 loop reads CASSLGLSNEQFF. CDR3 nucleotide sequence: TGTGCCAGCAGTCTCGGACTTTCCAATGAGCAGTTCTTC.